The 10 T cell receptor beta chains presented below share a single source sample, sequenced in a study of T cell changes during pregnancy in multiple sclerosis. Sequenced by immunoSEQ multiplex PCR; TCRdb stores in-frame clones only, minus some. This table holds over 70,000 clones, about 93% found once. This specimen was peripheral blood, taken in the first trimester of pregnancy. These receptors originate from a female donor with multiple sclerosis, enrolled in a pregnancy study.

The chain links TRBV27 to TRBJ2-1; 15 bases agree with TRBD2. V shed 6 bases, J shed 10 bases, and the junction held 4 bases outside the gene matches. The germline V gene has CDR1 MNHEY and CDR2 SMNVEV (reference sequence). The CDR3 length is 14 residues. This chain's CDR3 is CASSTGTSGGEQFF. CDR3 nucleotide sequence: TGTGCCAGCAGCACCGGGACTAGCGGGGGGGAGCAGTTCTTC.

This clone was seen only once. This chain connects TRBV27 to TRBJ2-1; D may be TRBD2 (6 bases). The length of the CDR3 is 10 residues. CDR1 is MNHEY and CDR2 is SMNVEV in the germline V gene (reference sequence). Between the trimmed V and J ends, which lost 8 bases and 7 bases, there was a span of 6 bases. The CDR3 bases are TGTGCCAGCGGGGGGAATGAGCAGTTCTTC. Protein: CASGGNEQFF.

Only one count was recorded for this clone. The CDR3, as DNA: TGTGCCAGCAGCTTAAGGTTGAGCGGGGGGGCCTACAATGAGCAGTTCTTC. It yields the protein CASSLRLSGGAYNEQFF. The chain combines TRBV7-6 with TRBJ2-1, with 10 bases lining up with TRBD2. The V gene end was trimmed by 2 bases and the J gene end by 2 bases; junction bases not matched to a gene: 6. This CDR3 has 17 residues. Germline assignment: CDR1 SGHVS and CDR2 FNYEAQ.

The chain employs TRBV19 and TRBJ2-2; TRBD2 matches at 8 bases. J lost 7 bases, V lost 1 base, and 8 bases had no gene match. Germline V CDR1 and CDR2: LNHDA, SQIVND (reference sequence). This CDR3 comprises 16 residues. The CDR3 region is CASSIAPGGPDGELFF. Here the CDR3 DNA reads TGTGCCAGTAGTATAGCGCCGGGGGGGCCCGACGGGGAGCTGTTTTTT.

V and J are TRBV5-1 and TRBJ2-1; 7 bases align to TRBD2. This CDR3 has 17 amino acids. V lost 0 bases, J lost 4 bases, and 10 bases stayed unmatched. Per germline, CDR1 SGHRS and CDR2 YFSETQ. The DNA for the CDR3 is TGCGCCAGCAGCTTGGAAGGGGACTACCTATTATACAATGAGCAGTTCTTC. It yields the protein CASSLEGDYLLYNEQFF.

The CDR3 DNA sequence: TGTGCCATCAGTGCAGGGGCCAGCCGGGATCAGCCCCAGCATTTT. This codes for CAISAGASRDQPQHF. The rearrangement joins TRBV10-3 to TRBJ1-5; maybe TRBD1 (6 bases). CDR3 length: 15 amino acids. Germline CDR1 and CDR2: ENHRY and SYGVKD. V was shortened by 4 bases and J by 5 bases, with 15 bases between the two germline ends.

CDR3 DNA: TGTGCCAGCAGCGTAGATCCGGGGGACCAAGAGACCCAGTACTTC. Amino acid sequence: CASSVDPGDQETQYF. The rearrangement links TRBV9 to TRBJ2-5; D is perhaps TRBD2 (6 bases). The V gene lost 0 bases and the J gene lost 0 bases, with 9 bases spanning the gap. The germline CDR1 and CDR2 sequences are SGDLS and YYNGEE. CDR3 length equals 15 residues.

The CDR3 loop reads CASTAGNTEAFF. Written as DNA, the CDR3 is TGTGCCAGCACCGCGGGGAACACTGAAGCTTTCTTT. The chain couples TRBV9 to TRBJ1-1; D not resolved. From germline, CDR1 is SGDLS and CDR2 YYNGEE. Trimming removed 6 bases from V and 1 base from J, with 7 bases in between. The CDR3 spans 12 residues.

The chain links TRBV28 to TRBJ1-6; TRBD1 agrees at 8 bases. Germline assignment: CDR1 MDHEN and CDR2 SYDVKM. The CDR3 is 13 residues long. V lost 10 bases, J lost 7 bases, and 6 bases stayed unmatched. This CDR3 is CATQGARNSPLHF. CDR3 nucleotide sequence: TGTGCCACCCAGGGGGCGCGGAATTCACCCCTCCACTTT. The full variable domain, completed using reference TRBV28 and TRBJ1-6, is DVKVTQSSRYLVKRTGEKVFLECVQDMDHENMFWYRQDPGLGLRLIYFSYDVKMKEKGDIPEGYSVSREKKERFSLILESASTNQTSMYLCATQGARNSPLHFGNGTRLTVT.

This clone was counted a single time. The rearrangement uses TRBV5-5 and TRBJ2-2; 8 bases align to TRBD2. This CDR3 has 15 residues. Germline V gene lookup returns CDR1 SGHKS and CDR2 YYEKEE (reference sequence). The trim removed 2 bases at V and 4 bases at J, leaving 4 bases unmatched. The CDR3 is CASSLFRGGTGELFF. Written as DNA, the CDR3 is TGTGCCAGCAGCTTATTTCGGGGGGGCACCGGGGAGCTGTTTTTT.